These T cell receptor beta chains were read from a single sample in a study of T cell responses to AZD1222 COVID-19 vaccine. Sequencing was performed with immunoSEQ multiplex PCR; in TCRdb, only in-frame clones are kept and a portion is missing. The sample contains around 130,000 clones, about 88% of which appear only once. The material sequenced was peripheral blood, taken 28 days after the second AZD1222 dose. The receptors originated from an adult who received the AZD1222 COVID-19 vaccine. The CDR3 runs from the conserved cysteine through the conserved F or W. A D gene is named only where the DNA matches it firmly. The size field is filled for only some rows; it gives once, few, many or a size class.

>TRBD1|TRBJ1-5|TRBV7-9|NA
CASSSGTGGYQPQHF
TGTGCCAGCAGCTCGGGGACAGGGGGTTATCAGCCCCAGCATTTT
>NA|TRBJ2-5|TRBV12-3/TRBV12-4|once
CANSRDQETQYF
TGTGCCAACTCTCGGGACCAAGAGACCCAGTACTTC
>NA|TRBJ1-1|TRBV20-1|NA
CSASLIQTTEAFF
TGCAGTGCTAGTTTGATACAGACCACTGAAGCTTTCTTT
>NA|TRBJ1-5|TRBV6-5|once
CASSYGGQPTEPQHF
TGTGCCAGCAGTTACGGGGGTCAGCCGACCGAGCCCCAGCATTTT
>NA|TRBJ2-3|TRBV7-9|NA
CASSLLGDTQYF
TGTGCCAGCAGTTTACTAGGCGATACGCAGTATTTT
>NA|TRBJ1-2|TRBV4-1|NA
CASSPRDDNYGYTF
TGCGCCAGCAGCCCCCGAGATGATAACTATGGCTACACCTTC
>NA|TRBJ2-1|TRBV10-1|NA
CASSGTRGIYNEQFF
TGCGCCAGCAGTGGGACACGAGGGATCTACAATGAGCAGTTCTTC
>TRBD1|TRBJ1-5|TRBV4-2|NA
CASSLGQGRGYSNQPQHF
TGTGCCAGCAGCCTGGGACAGGGTCGGGGGTATAGCAATCAGCCCCAGCATTTT
>TRBD1|TRBJ1-2|TRBV4-3|NA
CASSQIHRGSLNYGYTF
TGCGCCAGCAGCCAGATCCACAGGGGGTCCCTTAACTATGGCTACACCTTC
>TRBD2|TRBJ2-3|TRBV2|NA
CASSELTSGSSTDTQYF
TGTGCCAGCAGTGAATTGACTAGCGGATCTAGCACAGATACGCAGTATTTT
>NA|TRBJ1-1|TRBV7-2|NA
CASSQNTEAFF
TGTGCCAGCAGCCAGAACACTGAAGCTTTCTTT
>NA|TRBJ2-3|TRBV10-3|NA
CAISEGPTDTQYF
TGTGCCATCAGTGAGGGGCCGACAGATACGCAGTATTTT
>NA|TRBJ2-7|TRBV20-1|NA
CSANREYEQYF
TGCAGTGCCAACAGGGAGTACGAGCAGTACTTC
>NA|TRBJ1-5|TRBV20-1|NA
CSAGEQPQHF
TGCAGTGCGGGTGAGCAGCCCCAGCATTTT
>NA|TRBJ1-6|TRBV18|NA
CASSPGDTGHSPLHF
TGTGCCAGCTCACCGGGGGACACCGGCCATTCACCCCTCCACTTT
>NA|TRBJ2-4|TRBV21-1|NA
CASSKPTSGAKNIQYF
TGTGCCAGCAGCAAGCCCACTAGCGGGGCCAAAAACATTCAGTACTTC
>NA|TRBJ1-1|TRBV6-5|NA
CASSSGPNTEAFF
TGTGCCAGCAGTTCAGGCCCGAACACTGAAGCTTTCTTT
>NA|TRBJ2-7|TRBV11-2|NA
CASSLERVGEQYF
TGTGCCAGCAGCTTGGAGAGGGTGGGAGAGCAGTACTTC
>TRBD2|TRBJ2-3|TRBV2|NA
CASSDASGDRHHTQYF
TGTGCCAGCAGTGACGCTAGCGGGGACCGCCACCATACGCAGTATTTT
>NA|TRBJ2-1|TRBV9|once
CASSVGLAISNEQFF
TGTGCCAGCAGCGTAGGGCTAGCGATCTCCAATGAGCAGTTCTTC
>NA|TRBJ2-2|TRBV19|NA
CASENTGELFF
TGTGCCAGCGAGAACACCGGGGAGCTGTTTTTT
>NA|TRBJ1-2|TRBV11-2|NA
CASSLDGAPPSNYGYTF
TGTGCCAGCAGCTTAGACGGAGCACCCCCTTCTAACTATGGCTACACCTTC
>NA|TRBJ2-5|TRBV27|NA
CASSPGTPSYQETQYF
TGTGCCAGCAGTCCCGGGACTCCCTCGTACCAAGAGACCCAGTACTTC
>TRBD1|TRBJ2-5|TRBV2|NA
CASSEQGARVETQYF
TGTGCCAGCAGTGAGCAGGGGGCGCGTGTAGAGACCCAGTACTTC
>NA|TRBJ1-1|TRBV12-3/TRBV12-4|few
CASRPRNTEAFF
TGTGCCTCGAGACCCAGGAACACTGAAGCTTTCTTT
>TRBD2|TRBJ2-7|TRBV7-8|NA
CASSLERGGFYEQYF
TGTGCCAGCAGCTTGGAGCGGGGGGGCTTTTACGAGCAGTACTTC
>NA|TRBJ1-5|TRBV28|NA
CASSLSGGADNQPQHF
TGTGCCAGCAGTTTATCCGGGGGCGCAGACAATCAGCCCCAGCATTTT
>NA|TRBJ1-3|TRBV28|NA
CASNRVDTGNTIYF
TGTGCCAGCAACCGGGTCGACACTGGAAACACCATATATTTT
>TRBD1|TRBJ2-7|TRBV6-6|NA
CASTKLGGQVWSYF
TGTGCCAGCACTAAATTAGGGGGACAGGTTTGGTCGTACTTC
>TRBD1|TRBJ1-2|TRBV19|once
CASSTDRGDYGYTF
TGTGCCAGTAGTACGGACAGGGGGGACTATGGCTACACCTTC
>NA|TRBJ1-4|TRBV7-9|NA
CASSPNRQTNEKLFF
TGTGCCAGCAGCCCTAACAGACAGACGAATGAAAAACTGTTTTTT
>NA|TRBJ1-5|TRBV11-3|NA
CASSTDRNQPQHF
TGTGCCAGCAGCACAGACCGCAATCAGCCCCAGCATTTT
>TRBD1|TRBJ2-3|TRBV6-5|few
CASTLQGTDTQYF
TGTGCCAGCACCCTACAGGGGACAGATACGCAGTATTTT
>TRBD1|TRBJ2-6|TRBV18|NA
CASSLLQGTGANVLTF
TGTGCCAGCTCACTCTTACAGGGGACTGGGGCCAACGTCCTGACTTTC
>TRBD1|TRBJ1-2|TRBV6-5|NA
CASRAGTAYGYTF
TGTGCCAGCAGAGCCGGGACAGCCTATGGCTACACCTTC
>TRBD1|TRBJ2-7|TRBV5-4|once
CASSQNRGRSYEQYF
TGTGCCAGCAGTCAAAACAGGGGGAGGTCCTACGAGCAGTACTTC
>NA|TRBJ2-5|TRBV30|NA
CAWSGGARQTQYF
TGTGCCTGGAGTGGGGGGGCAAGGCAAACCCAGTACTTC
>TRBD2|TRBJ2-5|TRBV19|NA
CASSIGTSGGRGETQYF
TGTGCCAGTAGTATTGGGACTAGCGGGGGCCGCGGGGAGACCCAGTACTTC
>TRBD1|TRBJ1-4|TRBV5-3|NA
CARSPSQGAGEKLFF
TGTGCCAGAAGTCCGTCTCAGGGGGCTGGTGAAAAACTGTTTTTT
>NA|TRBJ1-1|TRBV4-1|NA
CASSLGTAITEAFF
TGCGCCAGCAGCCTAGGGACGGCGATTACTGAAGCTTTCTTT